This T cell receptor beta chain was observed in a study of vaccination effects on CD4 cells after COVID-19 (dated by TCRdb to between 2021 and 2023). For the study in its entirety: Post-vaccine samples across the study were collected a median of 72 days after the second dose, with a range of 14 to 241. SARS-CoV-2 spike-specific CD4+ TCR repertoires from before and after mRNA vaccination were compared in COVID-19 convalescent patients and in infection-naive vaccine recipients. Cultures from other donors in the study were sequenced with the Oncomine TCR Beta short-read assay on an Illumina iSeq 100. A total of over nine COVID-19 convalescent patients and a handful of SARS-CoV-2-naive healthy vaccine recipients were included in the full study.

Results and caveats for the whole study, not just this receptor: Among healthy vaccine recipients, nearly all vaccine-induced clones were SARS-CoV-2 mono-reactive, and only 1 of 255 was cross-reactive with common cold coronaviruses. The study was limited by a small number of convalescent patients, and early post-infection timepoints were lacking. Both infection-induced and vaccine-induced clones contracted markedly at late post-vaccination timepoints, which is consistent with waning T cell responses.

In the ViraFEST assay, PBMC were stimulated with viral peptide pools, and antigen-specific CD4+ T cell clonotypes were then identified by expansion using TCR sequencing. After roughly 11 days of culture, CD4+ T cells were isolated with the EasySep CD4+ T cell isolation kit. Each participant got two doses of an mRNA SARS-CoV-2 vaccine, either BNT162b2 or mRNA-1273. Healthy vaccine recipients had no prior SARS-CoV-2 infection, confirmed by negative nucleocapsid antibodies before and after vaccination. Fewer than 2.5 million PBMC per well were cultured in IMDM with roughly 5% human AB serum, about 9.4 IU/ml IL-2 and gentamicin, plus 10 ug/ml peptides. On days 3 and 7, half of the culture medium was replaced with fresh IL-2-containing medium. Unless otherwise noted, each peptide stimulation condition was cultured in triplicate wells. Using Ficoll-Paque Plus gradient centrifugation, PBMC were separated from whole blood and then either used fresh or cryopreserved at -140C. Overlapping peptide pools spanned the spike proteins of SARS-CoV-2 and the common cold coronaviruses HCoV-NL63, HCoV-OC43 and HCoV-229E. Genomic DNA was extracted from cultured CD4+ T cells with the QIAamp micro DNA kit.

Comment on this clone: Its antigen is still unknown. No qualities accompany the bases; no much larger clone lies one base away.

Receptors were amplified or captured by the immunoSEQ multiplex PCR assay. DNA from the cultured, isolated CD4+ T cells was subjected to TCR beta CDR3 sequencing. Regarding the original processing steps: Non-productive TCR sequences were removed and reads were trimmed to the CDR3 region, keeping CDR3s of at least 7 amino acids. The MANAFEST web app was used to identify antigen-specific clonotypes by comparing expansion in peptide wells with expansion in reference cultures. To be called positive, a clone needed expansion at FDR<0.05 compared with the reference and with all other wells, an odds ratio greater than 5, and a frequency greater than 0.1% in two replicate wells. Clonotypes significantly expanded in SARS-CoV-2 spike wells and in at least one common cold coronavirus spike condition were defined as cross-reactive. CDR3 similarity was assessed by Levenshtein distance using the stringdist R package, and unrooted trees were constructed with ape in R 3.6.1. This immuneACCESS table, as held by TCRdb, lists in-frame sequences with V and J called but not all clones. Of the missing ones, under half trace to an unresolved V gene in checked studies; the others have no known cause. V, J and clone size are those of that table, while D and trimming were read from the DNA. This sample holds 29,000 or so clones; around 74% were observed only once. The top ten clonotypes cover 17% of the sample.

The germline V gene yields KGHSH for CDR1 and LQKENI for CDR2. The CDR3 sequence holds 17 residues, the cysteine and phenylalanine included. Only the CDR3 region is kept as DNA, spanning 51 bases read in frame from base 1. V lost 0 bases and J lost 4 bases, and the count of bases not matched to a germline gene is 6. The chain is encoded by TRBV18 joined to TRBJ2-2; the central 9 bases match TRBD2. The sequenced sample was CD4+ T cells from PBMCs cultured with HCoV-OC43 spike peptides, obtained after COVID-19 vaccination. Interpreted using the paper, the cell subset or site label stands for: HCoV-OC43 spike overlapping peptide pool stimulation. This TCR derives from a human donor who received a COVID-19 vaccine. The nucleotides read TGTGCCAGCTCACCACCGAGTCTAGCGGGAAGCACCGGGGAGCTGTTTTTT. Its protein product is CASSPPSLAGSTGELFF.